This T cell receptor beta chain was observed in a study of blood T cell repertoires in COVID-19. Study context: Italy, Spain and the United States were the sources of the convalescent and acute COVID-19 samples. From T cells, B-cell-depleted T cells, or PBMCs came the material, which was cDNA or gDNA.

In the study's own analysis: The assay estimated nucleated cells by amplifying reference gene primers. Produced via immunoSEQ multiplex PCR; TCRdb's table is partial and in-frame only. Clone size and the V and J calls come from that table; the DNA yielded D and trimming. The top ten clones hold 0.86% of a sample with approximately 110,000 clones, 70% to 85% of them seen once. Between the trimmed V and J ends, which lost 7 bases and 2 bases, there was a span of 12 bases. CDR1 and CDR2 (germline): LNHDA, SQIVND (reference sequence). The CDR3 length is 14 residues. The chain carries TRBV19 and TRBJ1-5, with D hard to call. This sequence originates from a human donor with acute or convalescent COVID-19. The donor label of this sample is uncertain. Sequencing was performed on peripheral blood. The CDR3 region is CASTPRGGNQPQHF. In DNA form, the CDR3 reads TGTGCCAGTACCCCCCGCGGGGGCAATCAGCCCCAGCATTTT.